The 21 T cell receptor beta chains below all came from one sample that was sequenced in a study of blood T cell repertoires in COVID-19. Clones were read by immunoSEQ multiplex PCR, and TCRdb kept only the in-frame ones, dropping some. The sample gives 250,000 to 300,000 clones, around 89% of which show up once; about 4.2% is in the top ten. The sequencing sample was made of peripheral blood. Receptor source: a man in his forties with acute or convalescent COVID-19.

The chain has TRBV12-3 or TRBV12-4 and TRBJ1-1, with 8 bases fitting TRBD1. Trimming took 6 bases from V and 3 from J; bases not matched to a gene: 3. The length of the CDR3 is 13 residues. The CDR3 is CASRGQEDTEAFF. In DNA, the CDR3 is TGTGCCAGCAGGGGACAGGAGGACACTGAAGCTTTCTTT.

The rearrangement uses TRBV21-1 and TRBJ2-2; no DNA check was done on the table's D call, TRBD1. TRBV21-1 is flagged as a pseudogene. The CDR3 is made up of 15 amino acids. Here the CDR3 DNA reads TGTGCCAGCAGCACCCCGGGACACGTCACCGGGGAGCTGTTTTTT. It specifies CASSTPGHVTGELFF.

The V call is TRBV5-8, the J call TRBJ2-2; 10 bases agree with TRBD2. CDR1 and CDR2 (germline): SGHTS, YDEGEE. V was pared by 4 bases and J by 3 bases, with 6 bases of the junction left unmatched. The length of the CDR3 is 16 residues. This CDR3 is CASSALAGADTGELFF. The CDR3 DNA sequence: TGTGCCAGCAGCGCGCTAGCGGGGGCTGACACCGGGGAGCTGTTTTTT.

The CDR3 bases are TGTGCCAGCAGCCTTGGGGCGGGGCTAATAAGTCAGCCCCAGCATTTT. It codes for CASSLGAGLISQPQHF. The V call is TRBV3-1 (or the pseudogene TRBV3-2), the J call TRBJ1-5; perhaps TRBD1 as D (5 bases). The CDR3 runs 16 residues. CDR1 is LGHDT and CDR2 is YNNKEL in the germline V gene (reference sequence). V was cut by 4 bases and J by 6 bases, with 19 bases left in between.

J is TRBJ2-3 and V is TRBV6-2 or TRBV6-3; D is ambiguous. V was clipped by 6 bases and J by 3 bases, with 7 bases between them. Germline loops: CDR1 MNHEY, CDR2 SVGEGT. This CDR3 is built from 12 residues. CDR3 DNA sequence: TGTGCCAGCAGCCCTCAGACAGATACGCAGTATTTT. Translated, it gives CASSPQTDTQYF.

The chain employs TRBV5-5 and TRBJ1-1; D unresolved. The CDR3 extends over 14 amino acids. The germline CDR1 and CDR2 sequences are SGHKS and YYEKEE (reference sequence). V dropped 3 bases and J dropped 3 bases, with 12 bases sitting between them. CDR3 DNA: TGTGCCAGCAGCTGGTGGGTAGAGGACACTGAAGCTTTCTTT. Amino acids: CASSWWVEDTEAFF.

The chain combines TRBV30 with TRBJ2-3, with 9 bases that match TRBD2. The V segment lost 1 base and the J segment 5 bases; nucleotides outside the gene matches: 7. This CDR3 comprises 15 residues. Germline assignment: CDR1 GTSNPN and CDR2 SVGIG (reference sequence). The CDR3 DNA reads as TGTGCCTGGAGTGGCCTAGCGGGGTACGGAGATACGCAGTATTTT. Protein sequence: CAWSGLAGYGDTQYF.

The chain is built from TRBV5-1 and TRBJ2-2; D perhaps matches TRBD2 (5 bases). Trimming stripped 2 bases from V and 13 bases from J, with 15 bases between. Germline CDR1 is SGHRS and CDR2 is YFSETQ. The CDR3 is made up of 13 amino acids. DNA of the CDR3: TGCGCCAGCAGCTTAAAATTGGACTCTTGGCTGTTTTTT. Amino acid sequence: CASSLKLDSWLFF. The whole variable domain, filled in from reference TRBV5-1 and TRBJ2-2, reads KAGVTQTPRYLIKTRGQQVTLSCSPISGHRSVSWYQQTPGQGLQFLFEYFSETQRNKGNFPGRFSGRQFSNSRSEMNVSTLELGDSALYLCASSLKLDSWLFFGEGSRLTVL.

This clone was picked up a small number of times. This sequence joins TRBV2 and TRBJ1-5, with D perhaps matching TRBD1 (5 bases). The ends were cut back, 6 bases at V and 1 base at J, with 13 bases in the middle. The CDR3 length is 15 residues. CDR1 SNHLY and CDR2 FYNNEI come from the germline V gene. The CDR3: CASRLRQLSNQPQHF. In DNA, the CDR3 is TGTGCCAGCAGACTGCGACAGTTAAGCAATCAGCCCCAGCATTTT.

This chain uses TRBV5-4 with TRBJ1-2; 8 positions match TRBD1. In germline, CDR1 is SGHNT, CDR2 YYREEE (reference sequence). Trimming removed 4 bases from V and 3 bases from J; junction bases left unmatched: 5. The CDR3 covers 14 residues. The CDR3, as DNA: TGTGCCAGCAGCCCCGGGACAGGAGACTATGGCTACACCTTC. It yields the protein CASSPGTGDYGYTF.

The chain joins TRBV28 to TRBJ1-2; 10 nucleotides line up with TRBD1. Looked up from germline, CDR1 is MDHEN and CDR2 is SYDVKM. The length of the CDR3 is 17 residues. V lost 6 bases, J lost 8 bases, and 18 bases stayed unmatched. The CDR3 loop is CASRGAPGQGPPEGYTF. DNA of the CDR3: TGTGCCAGCAGAGGAGCGCCGGGACAGGGGCCGCCGGAGGGCTACACCTTC.

The chain uses TRBV27 and TRBJ1-3; TRBD1 is a possible D gene (6 bases). Germline V gene sequence: CDR1 MNHEY, CDR2 SMNVEV (reference sequence). Trimming took 5 bases from V and 5 from J, leaving 13 bases between them. This CDR3 has 14 residues. CDR3 in DNA: TGTGCCAGCAGTCCGGGGGGGGGCAGAAACACCATATATTTT. Its translation is CASSPGGGRNTIYF.

The rearrangement uses TRBV5-5 and TRBJ2-5; 8 positions match TRBD1. There are 15 residues in the CDR3. Trimming cost V 3 bases and J 5 bases; bases outside gene matches: 9. CDR1 SGHKS and CDR2 YYEKEE come from the germline V gene (reference sequence). The CDR3 loop reads CASSSVSGGWETQYF. The CDR3 coding sequence is TGTGCCAGCAGCTCCGTTTCAGGGGGCTGGGAGACCCAGTACTTC. The whole variable domain, remainder taken from reference TRBV5-5 and TRBJ2-5, is DAGVTQSPTHLIKTRGQQVTLRCSPISGHKSVSWYQQVLGQGPQFIFQYYEKEERGRGNFPDRFSARQFPNYSSELNVNALLLGDSALYLCASSSVSGGWETQYFGPGTRLLVL.

This clone was counted only a few times. This sequence joins TRBV4-1 and TRBJ2-1, with TRBD2 matching 16 bases. CDR3 length: 19 residues. Trimming took 4 bases from V and 4 from J; bases not matched to a gene: 10. CDR1 is MGHRA and CDR2 is YSYEKL in the germline V gene. This chain's CDR3 is CASSLFTGTSGGAYNEQFF. The CDR3 region has the DNA TGCGCCAGCAGCCTTTTTACCGGGACTAGCGGGGGGGCATACAATGAGCAGTTCTTC.

This sequence joins TRBV9 and TRBJ2-1; D is ambiguous. Germline CDR1 is SGDLS and CDR2 is YYNGEE. This CDR3 is 13 amino acids long. Trimming stripped 0 bases from V and 5 bases from J, with 6 bases between. Written as DNA, the CDR3 is TGTGCCAGCAGCGTAGATCTCCACAATGAGCAGTTCTTC. It specifies CASSVDLHNEQFF.

V gene TRBV7-8 combines with J gene TRBJ1-1; the match to TRBD1 covers 7 bases. Germline CDR1 reads SGHVS; CDR2 reads FQNEAQ. Trimming at V came to 1 base and at J to 1 base, leaving 6 bases not matched to a gene. The CDR3 spans 16 residues. The CDR3 spells CASSLGRQGKNTEAFF. CDR3 nucleotide sequence: TGTGCCAGCAGCTTAGGCCGACAGGGAAAGAACACTGAAGCTTTCTTT.

This rearrangement joins TRBV5-1 to TRBJ2-3; 10 nucleotides line up with TRBD1. The CDR3 is made up of 18 amino acids. Germline assignment: CDR1 SGHRS and CDR2 YFSETQ. V was clipped by 4 bases and J by 3 bases; unmatched bases: 14. The CDR3 loop reads CASSPRGQGSLWTDTQYF. DNA of the CDR3: TGCGCCAGCAGCCCCCGGGGACAGGGGTCGTTATGGACAGATACGCAGTATTTT. Using reference TRBV5-1 and TRBJ2-3 for the parts outside the CDR3, the full variable domain is KAGVTQTPRYLIKTRGQQVTLSCSPISGHRSVSWYQQTPGQGLQFLFEYFSETQRNKGNFPGRFSGRQFSNSRSEMNVSTLELGDSALYLCASSPRGQGSLWTDTQYFGPGTRLTVL.

The rearrangement joins TRBV3-1 (or the pseudogene TRBV3-2) to TRBJ1-2; TRBD1 agrees at 10 bases. From germline, CDR1 is LGHDT and CDR2 YNNKEL (reference sequence). The length of the CDR3 is 14 residues. V lost 1 base to trimming and J lost 6 bases; unmatched junction nucleotides: 2. The CDR3: CASSQVGTGDGYTF. The DNA of the CDR3 is TGTGCCAGCAGCCAAGTGGGGACAGGGGATGGCTACACCTTC.

V and J are TRBV5-1 and TRBJ1-2; 7 bases fit TRBD1. Looked up from germline, CDR1 is SGHRS and CDR2 is YFSETQ. The CDR3 runs 16 residues. V was pared by 0 bases and J by 6 bases, with 11 bases of the junction left unmatched. CDR3 sequence: CASSLAWDSAMDGYTF. DNA of the CDR3: TGCGCCAGCAGCTTGGCCTGGGACAGTGCTATGGATGGCTACACCTTC.

V usage is TRBV19 and J usage is TRBJ1-1; possible D gene TRBD1, 6 bases. The germline V gene has CDR1 LNHDA and CDR2 SQIVND (reference sequence). V lost 5 bases and J 4 bases, leaving 14 bases between the germline ends. The CDR3 is 14 amino acids. CDR3 protein: CASSRKGDGTEAFF. For the CDR3, the DNA is TGTGCCAGTAGTCGTAAGGGGGATGGCACTGAAGCTTTCTTT.

This clone was observed a single time. The chain joins TRBV20-1 to TRBJ1-2; D is unclear. The CDR3 is 13 amino acids. V shed 3 bases and J shed 6 bases, with 14 bases lying between them. CDR1 is DFQATT, CDR2 SNEGSKA, per germline (reference sequence). This CDR3 reads CSASPTGGDGYTF. CDR3 DNA: TGCAGTGCTAGTCCTACGGGTGGTGATGGCTACACCTTC.